A single sample gave rise to the 26 T cell receptor beta chains below, sequenced in a study of T-cell memory formation after mild COVID-19. TCRdb called the 5' RACE reads again in MiXCR, with one record for every CDR3 protein. Found here are 75,000 to 95,000 distinct CDR3 sequences, about 15% of them singletons; the top ten hold 39%. Sequencing was performed on PBMCs or a T cell subset sorted from them (not recorded which). The receptors here all came from a man aged 18 to 35 who had mild COVID-19 (a few samples of this study predate the infection). Cell type and time point are not known.

In its sample, this clonotype was seen a few times. The genes are TRBV29-1 and TRBJ2-7, with D uncertain. Germline V CDR1 and CDR2: SQVTM, ANQGSEA. This CDR3 region has 13 residues. The V gene lost 7 bases and the J gene lost 2 bases, with 15 bases spanning the gap. CDR3 sequence reads: CSGEDPETYEQYF. The CDR3 nucleotides are TGCAGCGGCGAGGATCCAGAAACCTACGAGCAGTACTTC.

V and J are TRBV27 and TRBJ2-1, with D unclear. CDR1 and CDR2 from the germline V gene are MNHEY and SMNVEV (reference sequence). The CDR3 is 13 amino acids. Trimming removed 3 bases at V and 3 bases at J, with 6 bases between. The CDR3 DNA is TGTGCCAGCAGTTTTGCGATCTACAATGAGCAGTTCTTC. The encoded protein is CASSFAIYNEQFF.

This clonotype showed up just a few times. V gene TRBV2 combines with J gene TRBJ2-1, with a tentative D call TRBD1 (6 bases). The CDR3 runs 13 residues. V was pared by 8 bases and J by 8 bases, with 16 bases between. The germline V gene encodes CDR1 SNHLY and CDR2 FYNNEI. The CDR3 nucleotides read TGTGCCAGCGGGGACACCCTGGGTGATGAGCAGTTCTTC. Protein sequence: CASGDTLGDEQFF. Filled out from reference TRBV2 and TRBJ2-1, the complete variable domain reads EPEVTQTPSHQVTQMGQEVILRCVPISNHLYFYWYRQILGQKVEFLVSFYNNEISEKSEIFDDQFSVERPDGSNFTLKIRSTKLEDSAMYFCASGDTLGDEQFFGPGTRLTVL.

This clonotype has a count of ten or more. The chain links TRBV6-4 to TRBJ2-3; TRBD2 matches at 10 bases. The germline CDR1 and CDR2 sequences are MRHNA and SNTAGT. Losses at the gene ends were 0 bases for V and 4 bases for J; bases not matched to a gene: 1. This CDR3 region has 15 residues. The CDR3 DNA follows: TGTGCCAGCAGTGACTCAGCGGGGGGGCCAGATACGCAGTATTTT. Protein sequence: CASSDSAGGPDTQYF.

The CDR3 here is CASSPRPGQPQHF. The CDR3 nucleotides read TGTGCCAGCAGCCCGCGCCCCGGGCAGCCCCAGCATTTT. The chain has TRBV7-3 and TRBJ1-5; D not resolved. V lost 5 bases and J 7 bases, leaving 12 bases between the germline ends. CDR1 is SGHTA and CDR2 is FQGTGA in the germline V gene. The CDR3 loop spans 13 amino acids.

The rearrangement uses TRBV13 and TRBJ2-7, with D perhaps matching TRBD1 or TRBD2 (6 bases each). The CDR3 is 13 amino acids. Germline V lookup: CDR1 PRHDT, CDR2 FYEKMQ (reference sequence). The V end lost 8 bases, the J end lost 0 bases, and 11 bases lay between the germline ends. The CDR3 region is CASSGAYSYEQYV. The CDR3 region has the DNA TGTGCCAGCTCGGGGGCGTACTCCTACGAGCAGTACGTC.

There are a few counts of this clonotype. The CDR3 protein is CSARDGGLASGELFF. CDR3 DNA sequence: TGCAGTGCTAGAGATGGGGGACTAGCATCCGGGGAGCTGTTTTTT. The V gene is TRBV20-1, the J gene TRBJ2-2, with 9 bases lining up with TRBD2. The ends lost 0 bases at V and 6 bases at J; junction bases unmatched: 5. Germline V lookup: CDR1 DFQATT, CDR2 SNEGSKA (reference sequence). CDR3 length: 15 amino acids.

The chain is built from TRBV4-3 and TRBJ1-4; unclear D gene. Per germline, CDR1 LGHNA and CDR2 YSLEER. V lost 2 bases and J 5 bases, leaving 18 bases between the germline ends. This CDR3 has 17 amino acids. CDR3 nucleotides: TGCGCCAGCAGCCAATTTCGGATTCCTCTTTCCAATGAAAAACTGTTTTTT. Its protein is CASSQFRIPLSNEKLFF.

This clonotype was found a few times. V and J are TRBV29-1 and TRBJ2-3; weak D call: TRBD1 (6 bases). The CDR3 is 18 residues long. The V and J ends lost 0 bases and 4 bases respectively, with 23 bases between them. CDR1 SQVTM and CDR2 ANQGSEA come from the germline V gene. This CDR3 reads CSVEDRVGQFPLPDTQYF. The CDR3 coding sequence is TGCAGCGTTGAAGATCGGGTGGGACAATTCCCTCTCCCAGATACGCAGTATTTT.

This clonotype was seen a handful of times. V gene TRBV28 combines with J gene TRBJ2-1; TRBD2 agrees at 8 bases. CDR1 is MDHEN and CDR2 is SYDVKM in the germline V gene. V trimming: 4 bases; J trimming: 4 bases; junction bases outside the gene matches: 9. The CDR3 contains 16 residues. CDR3 region: CASSSPVERGYNEQFF. CDR3 DNA: TGTGCCAGCAGTTCCCCGGTGGAGCGGGGGTACAATGAGCAGTTCTTC.

The chain carries TRBV6-5 and TRBJ2-2, with D hard to call. The CDR3 length is 14 residues. The V gene lost 6 bases and the J gene lost 1 base, with 9 bases spanning the gap. Germline V gives CDR1 MNHEY, CDR2 SVGAGI. CDR3 amino acids: CASSPSLNTGELFF. CDR3 DNA sequence: TGTGCCAGCAGCCCCTCGTTGAACACCGGGGAGCTGTTTTTT.

This clonotype was found a few times. This chain connects TRBV11-2 to TRBJ2-3, with D hard to call. This CDR3 is built from 10 residues. Germline loops: CDR1 SGHAT, CDR2 FQNNGV. V lost 3 bases, J lost 6 bases, and 1 base lay in between. As DNA, the CDR3 is TGTGCCAGCAGCTTGGATACGCAGTATTTT. Translation: CASSLDTQYF.

A few counts support this clonotype. The chain employs TRBV12-3 or TRBV12-4 and TRBJ1-1; the D gene is possibly TRBD1 (5 bases). V was clipped by 3 bases and J by 1 base, with 9 bases between them. This CDR3 has 14 amino acids. As DNA, the CDR3 is TGTGCCAGCAGTTTTGTGACAGCGAACACTGAAGCTTTCTTT. It specifies CASSFVTANTEAFF.

This clonotype was recorded many times. This chain connects TRBV7-9 to TRBJ2-7, with TRBD1 matching over 7 bases. The germline V gene encodes CDR1 SEHNR and CDR2 FQNEAQ (reference sequence). The CDR3 loop spans 14 amino acids. Trimming removed 6 bases from V and 4 bases from J; junction bases left unmatched: 9. Here the CDR3 DNA reads TGTGCCAGCAGTTCCGGGACAGCCGATTACGAGCAGTACTTC. Translating gives CASSSGTADYEQYF. Combining the CDR3 with reference TRBV7-9 and TRBJ2-7 gives the whole variable domain DTGVSQNPRHKITKRGQNVTFRCDPISEHNRLYWYRQTLGQGPEFLTYFQNEAQLEKSRLLSDRFSAERPKGSFSTLEIQRTEQGDSAMYLCASSSGTADYEQYFGPGTRLTVT.

This chain uses TRBV7-2 with TRBJ2-5; no clear D. This CDR3 has 12 amino acids. Germline loops: CDR1 SGHTA, CDR2 FQGNSA. The V gene lost 5 bases and the J gene lost 6 bases, with 10 bases spanning the gap. CDR3 coding DNA: TGTGCCAGCAGCGCACCAAAGAAGACCCAGTACTTC. It codes for CASSAPKKTQYF.

This clonotype was seen more than once but under ten times. This sequence joins TRBV28 and TRBJ1-1; 8 bases are a match to TRBD1. There are 14 residues in the CDR3. The germline gives CDR1 MDHEN, CDR2 SYDVKM. V was clipped by 3 bases and J by 5 bases; unmatched bases: 5. The CDR3: CASSFQGARTEAFF. The CDR3 bases are TGTGCCAGCAGTTTTCAGGGGGCGAGGACTGAAGCTTTCTTT.

This rearrangement joins TRBV5-4 to TRBJ2-7; D is perhaps TRBD1 (6 bases). Germline loops: CDR1 SGHNT, CDR2 YYREEE (reference sequence). The V gene lost 3 bases and the J gene lost 4 bases, with 11 bases spanning the gap. This CDR3 has 13 residues. The CDR3 DNA follows: TGTGCCAGCAGCTCAGGGGTCGAATACGAGCAGTACTTC. Protein product: CASSSGVEYEQYF.

There are a few counts of this clonotype. The chain joins TRBV6-5 to TRBJ1-2; D gene unclear. Germline V gene sequence: CDR1 MNHEY, CDR2 SVGAGI. Trimming took off 2 bases at V and 8 bases at J, with 15 bases between the two ends. The CDR3 runs 14 residues. The CDR3, as DNA: TGTGCCAGCAGTTACGGTAGGGCAGCGAAAGGCTACACCTTC. Translated: CASSYGRAAKGYTF.

This clonotype was detected only a few times. This chain joins TRBV7-9 and TRBJ1-6; D may be TRBD1 (5 bases). The V end lost 4 bases, the J end lost 9 bases, and 16 bases lay between the germline ends. The CDR3 has 15 amino acids. The germline gives CDR1 SEHNR, CDR2 FQNEAQ (reference sequence). This CDR3 reads CASSSGGGRISPLHF. CDR3 DNA sequence: TGTGCCAGCAGCTCTGGGGGGGGAAGGATTTCACCCCTCCACTTT. The full variable domain, rest sourced from reference TRBV7-9 and TRBJ1-6, is DTGVSQNPRHKITKRGQNVTFRCDPISEHNRLYWYRQTLGQGPEFLTYFQNEAQLEKSRLLSDRFSAERPKGSFSTLEIQRTEQGDSAMYLCASSSGGGRISPLHFGNGTRLTVT.

V and J are TRBV25-1 and TRBJ2-3; 8 positions agree with TRBD1. The CDR3 is made up of 13 amino acids. The germline CDR1 and CDR2 sequences are MGHDK and SYGVNS. Trimming took 8 bases from V and 2 from J; bases not matched to a gene: 3. The CDR3 spells CASRTGHTDTQYF. CDR3 bases: TGTGCCAGCCGGACAGGGCACACAGATACGCAGTATTTT.

This clonotype has just a few counts. The V gene is TRBV4-1, the J gene TRBJ2-2; D not resolved. Trimming pared 4 bases from V and 3 bases from J, leaving 12 bases between. Germline V gene sequence: CDR1 MGHRA, CDR2 YSYEKL. The length of the CDR3 is 15 residues. CDR3 residues: CASSPIPGDTGELFF. The CDR3 bases are TGCGCCAGCAGCCCGATCCCAGGTGACACCGGGGAGCTGTTTTTT.

This chain connects TRBV10-3 to TRBJ1-2, with TRBD1 identical over 10 bases. The CDR3 length is 12 residues. Germline CDR1 is ENHRY and CDR2 is SYGVKD. The junction had 3 bases not matched to a gene; V was cut back by 6 bases and J by 8 bases. In DNA, the CDR3 is TGTGCCATCAGGACAGGGGGCGAGGGCTACACCTTC. Its protein product is CAIRTGGEGYTF.

This clonotype was seen a few times. This chain uses TRBV6-5 with TRBJ2-2, with D perhaps being TRBD1 or TRBD2 (5 bases each). Germline V lookup: CDR1 MNHEY, CDR2 SVGAGI. The CDR3 contains 16 residues. The V and J ends lost 6 bases and 1 base respectively, with 15 bases between them. The CDR3 DNA sequence: TGTGCCAGCAGCTACGGGACGACCTTGAACACCGGGGAGCTGTTTTTT. This sequence encodes CASSYGTTLNTGELFF.

J is TRBJ2-2 and V is TRBV5-1, with 9 bases fitting TRBD2. Germline trimming cut 3 bases from V and 6 bases from J; bases unmatched to any gene: 6. CDR3 size: 15 residues. Germline V gives CDR1 SGHRS, CDR2 YFSETQ. This CDR3 is CASSSGTSSAGELFF. DNA for the CDR3: TGCGCCAGCAGCTCCGGGACTAGCTCCGCCGGGGAGCTGTTTTTT.

A few counts support this clonotype. V gene TRBV25-1 combines with J gene TRBJ2-5; D remains ambiguous. Trimming cost V 3 bases and J 5 bases, with 7 bases left between them. Germline loops: CDR1 MGHDK, CDR2 SYGVNS. CDR3 length equals 12 residues. The CDR3 DNA is TGTGCCAGCAGTGACGTGGGGGAGACCCAGTACTTC. Translation gives CASSDVGETQYF.

The sample holds many counts of this clonotype. J is TRBJ2-2 and V is TRBV6-5; TRBD1 matches 9 bases. Germline CDR1 MNHEY, CDR2 SVGAGI. CDR3 length: 14 residues. The V segment lost 6 bases and the J segment 3 bases; nucleotides outside the gene matches: 2. CDR3 DNA: TGTGCCAGCAGAGGACAGGGGCACACCGGGGAGCTGTTTTTT. As protein: CASRGQGHTGELFF.